This record covers a single TCR beta chain. The antigen is undetermined. PCR primers comprised 60 Vbeta and 13 Jbeta primers. TCRdb keeps only in-frame clones here, not all; method: immunoSEQ multiplex PCR. The sample totals around 150,000 clones. The data were obtained in a study of cytomegalovirus exposure and HLA in healthy donors. General study points: Segments of the TCR beta V type were, in most cases, productive about 87% or about 30% of the time in an earlier analysis.

CDR1 is LGHNA and CDR2 is YSLEER in the germline V gene. Trimming left V 2 bases short and J 7 bases short, with 17 bases between. This CDR3 has 15 amino acids. The chain employs TRBV4-3 and TRBJ1-2; D unresolved. The sequence was obtained from an older woman in good health and CMV-seronegative. Sequenced sample: PBMCs. This CDR3 reads CASSQYSQEGGGYTF. The CDR3 region has the DNA TGCGCCAGCAGCCAATACTCCCAGGAGGGAGGTGGCTACACCTTC.